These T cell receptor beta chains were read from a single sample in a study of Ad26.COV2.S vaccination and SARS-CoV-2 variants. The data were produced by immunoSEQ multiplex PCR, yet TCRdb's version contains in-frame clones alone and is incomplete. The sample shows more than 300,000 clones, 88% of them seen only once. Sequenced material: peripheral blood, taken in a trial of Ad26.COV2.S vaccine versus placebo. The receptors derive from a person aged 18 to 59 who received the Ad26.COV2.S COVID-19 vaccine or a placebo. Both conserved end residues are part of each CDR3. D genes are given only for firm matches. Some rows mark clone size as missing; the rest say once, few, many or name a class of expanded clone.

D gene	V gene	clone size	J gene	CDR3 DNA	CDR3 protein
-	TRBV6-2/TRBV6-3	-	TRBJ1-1	TGTGCCAGCAGTTACTCGATTAGGCAAGTTGAAGCTTTCTTT	CASSYSIRQVEAFF
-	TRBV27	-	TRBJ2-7	TGTGCCAGCAGTTATAGCAACTCCTACGAGCAGTACTTC	CASSYSNSYEQYF
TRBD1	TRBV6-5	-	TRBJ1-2	TGTGCCAGCAGATTAACAGGGGGCAGCTATGGCTACACCTTC	CASRLTGGSYGYTF
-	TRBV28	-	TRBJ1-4	TGTGCCAGCAGATCTCCACATGAAAAACTGTTTTTT	CASRSPHEKLFF
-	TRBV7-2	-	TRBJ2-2	TGTGCCAGCAGCTTAGGAGGGGGGCAGGTCACCGGGGAGCTGTTTTTT	CASSLGGGQVTGELFF
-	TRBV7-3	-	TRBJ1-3	TGTGCCAGCAGCGCCGGATTTGGAAACACCATATATTTT	CASSAGFGNTIYF
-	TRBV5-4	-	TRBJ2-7	TGTGCCAGCAGCTCGCGACACGAGCAGTACTTC	CASSSRHEQYF
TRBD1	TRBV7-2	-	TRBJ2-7	TGTGCCAGCAGCATACAGGGGAACTTAGTTAACGAGCAGTACTTC	CASSIQGNLVNEQYF
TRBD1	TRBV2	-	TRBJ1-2	TGTGCCAGCAACCGGGACAGAGATGGCTACACCTTC	CASNRDRDGYTF
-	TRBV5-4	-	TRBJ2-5	TGTGCCAGCAGCAGTTTAAAGGAAGAGACCCAGTACTTC	CASSSLKEETQYF
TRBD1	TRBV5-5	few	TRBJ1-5	TGTGCCAGCAGCCCTAGACAGGGGGCCGGCAATCAGCCCCAGCATTTT	CASSPRQGAGNQPQHF
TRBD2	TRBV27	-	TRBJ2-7	TGTGCCAGCAGTTCAAACGGGAGGTTAAGCTCCTACGAGCAGTACTTC	CASSSNGRLSSYEQYF
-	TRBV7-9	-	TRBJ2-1	TGTGCCAGCAGCTCATCCGGGACACCCAAACGAAACTACAATGAGCAGTTCTTC	CASSSSGTPKRNYNEQFF
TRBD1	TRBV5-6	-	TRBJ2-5	TGTGCCAGCAGCTCTACCGGACAGGGCGGAGAGACCCAGTACTTC	CASSSTGQGGETQYF
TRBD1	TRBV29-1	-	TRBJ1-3	TGCAGCGTTTCCGAAGGGGGCGCTGGAAACACCATATATTTT	CSVSEGGAGNTIYF
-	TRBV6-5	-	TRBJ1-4	TGTGCCAGCAGGTCCCTTACAACTAATGAAAAACTGTTTTTT	CASRSLTTNEKLFF
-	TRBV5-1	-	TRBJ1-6	TGCGCCAGCAGTTACGGGGCGGGGGATAATTCACCCCTCCACTTT	CASSYGAGDNSPLHF
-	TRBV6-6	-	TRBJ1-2	TGTGCCAGCAGTTACTCAGGCTACACCTTC	CASSYSGYTF
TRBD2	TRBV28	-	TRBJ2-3	TGTGCCAGCAGTGATCCTAGCGGGAGGGCCGGTGATACGCAGTATTTT	CASSDPSGRAGDTQYF
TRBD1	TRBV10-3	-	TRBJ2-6	TGTGCCATCAGGGCACAGGGGGCTGACTCTGGGGCCAACGTCCTGACTTTC	CAIRAQGADSGANVLTF
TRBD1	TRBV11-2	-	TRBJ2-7	TGTGCCAGCAGCTTAGGGGCCGGGACAGGGGGCTACGAGCAGTACTTC	CASSLGAGTGGYEQYF
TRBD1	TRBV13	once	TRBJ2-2	TGTGCCAGCAGCCCCGGGACAGGGGGCGCTATGACCGGGGAGCTGTTTTTT	CASSPGTGGAMTGELFF
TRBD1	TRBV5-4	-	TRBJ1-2	TGTGCCAGCAGCTCCAGGGGGCAGAATGGCTACACCTTC	CASSSRGQNGYTF
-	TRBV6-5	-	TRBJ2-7	TGTGCCAGCAGTTACTCCAGTCGGACCTCCTACGAGCAGTACTTC	CASSYSSRTSYEQYF
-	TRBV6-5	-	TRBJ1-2	TGTGCCAGCAGCCGCGACGGACAGTTCTCCCCCACCTTC	CASSRDGQFSPTF
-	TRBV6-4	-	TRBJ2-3	TGTGCCAGCAGTGAGTTTTTCGTGGGGGGCACAGATACGCAGTATTTT	CASSEFFVGGTDTQYF
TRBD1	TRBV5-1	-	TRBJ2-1	TGCGCCAGCAGCTGGGACAGGGGACCCTACAATGAGCAGTTCTTC	CASSWDRGPYNEQFF
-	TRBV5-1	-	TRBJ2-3	TGCGCCAGCAGCTTAACGTGGAGCGCGAGAGGCACAGATACGCAGTATTTT	CASSLTWSARGTDTQYF
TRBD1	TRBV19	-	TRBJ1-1	TGTGCCAGTAGTATAACAAGAGGGACAGCAAACACTGAAGCTTTCTTT	CASSITRGTANTEAFF
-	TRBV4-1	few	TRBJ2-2	TGCGCCAGCAGCCAATCAGGGAGGAACACCGGGGAGCTGTTTTTT	CASSQSGRNTGELFF
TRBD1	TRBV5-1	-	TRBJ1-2	TGCGCCAGCAGCCTAGGGACAGCCCTTGGCTACACCTTC	CASSLGTALGYTF
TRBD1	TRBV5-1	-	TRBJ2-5	TGCGCCAGCAGCTTGGCCCTACCTGGACAGGGTCGAACGGAGACCCAGTACTTC	CASSLALPGQGRTETQYF
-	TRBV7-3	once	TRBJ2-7	TGTGCCAGCAGCTTAAGCGGGGTAAGCTCCTACGAGCAGTACTTC	CASSLSGVSSYEQYF
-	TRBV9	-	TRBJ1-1	TGTGCCAGCAGCGTAGAGGTCGGTGGCACTGAAGCTTTCTTT	CASSVEVGGTEAFF
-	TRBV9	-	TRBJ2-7	TGTGCCAGCAGCGTAGAACTTGGCCTAACCTACGAGCAGTACTTC	CASSVELGLTYEQYF
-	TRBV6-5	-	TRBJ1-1	TGTGCCAGCAACATAAACAGGGTTCTCAACACTGAAGCTTTCTTT	CASNINRVLNTEAFF
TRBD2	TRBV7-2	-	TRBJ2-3	TGTGCCAGCAGACCTACTAGCGTTACGCAGTATTTT	CASRPTSVTQYF
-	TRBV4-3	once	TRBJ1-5	TGCGCCAGCAGCCTCGGGACTAACAACAATCAGCCCCAGCATTTT	CASSLGTNNNQPQHF
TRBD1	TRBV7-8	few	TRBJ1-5	TGTGCCAGCAGCTTAGGACAGGGGCCCAATCAGCCCCAGCATTTT	CASSLGQGPNQPQHF
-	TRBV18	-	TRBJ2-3	TGTGCCAGCTCACCACCGGATTCGGGGGCGAGCACAGATACGCAGTATTTT	CASSPPDSGASTDTQYF
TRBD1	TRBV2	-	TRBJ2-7	TGTGCCAGCAGCCGCGACAGGGGGCGCGAGCAGTACTTC	CASSRDRGREQYF